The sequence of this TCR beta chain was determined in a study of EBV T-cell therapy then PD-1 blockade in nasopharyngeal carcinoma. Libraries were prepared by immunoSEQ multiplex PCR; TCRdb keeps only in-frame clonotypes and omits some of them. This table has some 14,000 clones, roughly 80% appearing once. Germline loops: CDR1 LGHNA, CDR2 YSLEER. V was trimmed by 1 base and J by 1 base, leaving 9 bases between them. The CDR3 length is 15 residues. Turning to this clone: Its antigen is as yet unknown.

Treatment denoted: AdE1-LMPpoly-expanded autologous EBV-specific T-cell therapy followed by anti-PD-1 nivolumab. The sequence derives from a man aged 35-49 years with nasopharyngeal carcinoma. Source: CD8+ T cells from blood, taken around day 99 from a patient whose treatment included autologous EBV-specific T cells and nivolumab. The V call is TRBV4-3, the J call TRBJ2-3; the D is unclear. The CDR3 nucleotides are TGCGCCAGCAGCCAAGTGGAACCTGGCACAGATACGCAGTATTTT. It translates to CASSQVEPGTDTQYF.